This T cell receptor (beta chain) was observed in a study of vaccination and CD4 T cells after COVID-19. In the study overall: Post-COVID specimens were obtained a median 101 days after diagnosis (range 35 to 161). The authors used overlapping spike peptides from SARS-CoV-2, HCoV-NL63, HCoV-OC43 and HCoV-229E to stimulate cells. Overall study findings and caveats: The appearance of a median about 86% of reactive clones in convalescent patients occurred only post-vaccination.

The CDR3 spans 18 residues. The germline gives CDR1 MDHEN, CDR2 SYDVKM. This clonotype came up a few times. Antigen specificity is unknown. The junction and the germline gene differ at one end; a read error may be behind it. With the Oncomine TCR Beta short-read assay, DNA from cultured CD4+ T cells was sequenced. Using the QIAamp micro DNA kit, genomic DNA was extracted from the CD4+ T cells that had been cultured. TCRdb used MiXCR to reprocess the PCR reads, holding one entry per CDR3 protein. The table shows some 10,000 distinct CDR3 sequences, with 29% occurring only once. The treatment is: approximately 9-day PBMC culture with coronavirus spike peptide pools or control peptides (ViraFEST assay). The unexposed donor provided CD4+ T cells, which were taken before the COVID-19 pandemic (2011-2018). The ViraFEST method relied on peptide pools to expand antigen-specific T cells, followed by TCR sequencing.

This receptor was identified in a human donor in good health. Sequencing was carried out using CD4+ T cells from blood, cultured in vitro. The V gene is TRBV28, the J gene TRBJ2-3; a possible D gene is TRBD1 (5 bases). The CDR3 loop reads CASSLGFQGMRGTDTQYF. DNA for the CDR3: TGTGCCAGTAGTTTGGGATTCCAGGGAATGAGAGGCACAGATACGCAGTATTTT.